The source of this T cell receptor beta chain is a study of blood T cell repertoires in COVID-19. Study summary: Sample material is recorded as cDNA or gDNA derived from T cells, B-cell-depleted T cells, or PBMCs.

The method was immunoSEQ multiplex PCR; TCRdb's version includes in-frame clones alone and lacks a portion of them. The table shows about 260,000 clones, with about 83% occurring only once. The V segment lost 0 bases and the J segment 6 bases; nucleotides outside the gene matches: 10. CDR1 LGHNA and CDR2 YNFKEQ come from the germline V gene. This CDR3 has 18 residues. The source material was peripheral blood. The chain carries TRBV4-2 and TRBJ2-3; 12 positions agree with TRBD2. This TCR was sampled from a woman aged 40 to 55 who had recovered from COVID-19. The CDR3 protein is CASSQDPTSGGYLDTQYF. The DNA for the CDR3 is TGTGCCAGCAGCCAAGACCCGACTAGCGGGGGCTACCTTGATACGCAGTATTTT.